This T cell receptor beta chain was sequenced in a study of T cells in localized non-small cell lung cancer. From germline, CDR1 is SGHRS and CDR2 YFSETQ. This CDR3 spans 13 amino acids. The V gene lost 0 bases and the J gene lost 3 bases, with 7 bases spanning the gap. Sequenced by immunoSEQ multiplex PCR; TCRdb stores in-frame clones only, minus some. This sample carries 45,000 to 70,000 clones, more than 80% of them seen once, and the ten largest clones take approximately 5.2%. This material consisted of peripheral blood, taken before any cancer treatment. This clonotype was obtained from a woman aged 35-75 years with stage I lung adenocarcinoma. V gene TRBV5-1 combines with J gene TRBJ2-7, with D possibly being TRBD1 (5 bases). CDR3: CASSLDRSYEQYF. The CDR3 region has the DNA TGCGCCAGCAGCTTGGACAGGAGCTACGAGCAGTACTTC.